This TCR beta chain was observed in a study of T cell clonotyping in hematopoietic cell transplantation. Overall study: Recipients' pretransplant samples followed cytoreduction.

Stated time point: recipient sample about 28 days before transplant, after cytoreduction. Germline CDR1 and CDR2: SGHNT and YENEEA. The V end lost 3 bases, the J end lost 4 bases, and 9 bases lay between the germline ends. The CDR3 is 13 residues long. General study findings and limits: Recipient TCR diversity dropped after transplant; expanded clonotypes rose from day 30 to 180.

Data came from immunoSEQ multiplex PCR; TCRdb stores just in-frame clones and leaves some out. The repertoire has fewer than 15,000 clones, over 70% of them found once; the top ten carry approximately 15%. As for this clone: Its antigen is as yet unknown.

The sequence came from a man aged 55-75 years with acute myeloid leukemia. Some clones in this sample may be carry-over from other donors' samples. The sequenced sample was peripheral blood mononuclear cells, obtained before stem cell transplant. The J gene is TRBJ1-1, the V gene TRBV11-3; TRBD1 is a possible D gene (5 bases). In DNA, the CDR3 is TGTGCCAGCAGCTTGGGACCGCTCACTGAAGCTTTCTTT. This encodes CASSLGPLTEAFF.